This is a list of T cell receptor beta chains from one sample in a study of blood T cells in healthy people across ages. In TCRdb, the 5' RACE reads were re-called with MiXCR into one record per CDR3 protein. The sample consists of more than 700,000 distinct CDR3 sequences, more than 35% of them appearing once. Source material: blood. The receptor source for this set is an older man in good health. Each CDR3 is given with its conserved first and last residue. Fields, in order: V gene, CDR3 length, CDR3 protein.

V gene: TRBV28
CDR3 length: 15
CDR3 protein: CASDSPGQSLGGYTF

V gene: TRBV7-8
CDR3 length: 16
CDR3 protein: CASSTGLPRTTDTQYF

V gene: TRBV27
CDR3 length: 15
CDR3 protein: CASSLPPRGQIGYTF

V gene: TRBV7-2
CDR3 length: 14
CDR3 protein: CASSLRRADYEQYF

V gene: TRBV3-1
CDR3 length: 14
CDR3 protein: CASSQVGKQETQYF

V gene: TRBV12-3/TRBV12-4
CDR3 length: 13
CDR3 protein: CASSFKTQGEQYF

V gene: TRBV11-3
CDR3 length: 15
CDR3 protein: CASSPDGISGNTIYF

V gene: TRBV6-5
CDR3 length: 16
CDR3 protein: CASSYPRLATLYEQFF

V gene: TRBV4-3
CDR3 length: 14
CDR3 protein: CASSQGVGRGEQFF

V gene: TRBV29-1
CDR3 length: 14
CDR3 protein: CSATLGQGAGEQYF